The next 9 T cell receptor beta chains were all read from a single sample in a study of blood T cells in healthy people across ages. For the second PCR, which ran for about 6 to 11 cycles, a sample-barcoded 5' primer and a J-beta primer mix were used. TCRdb reprocessed the 5' RACE reads with MiXCR, giving one entry per CDR3 protein. Here the sample spans 1.5 million to 2 million distinct CDR3 sequences, approximately 30% being singletons. The sequenced material came from blood. Receptors were obtained from a woman aged 25-40 years in good health.

This clonotype was counted at least ten times. V is TRBV6-6 and J is TRBJ1-4; D unclear. The CDR3 has 14 amino acids. Germline CDR1 MNHNY, CDR2 SVGAGI (reference sequence). Deletions cut 0 bases from V and 2 bases from J, with 4 bases between. CDR3 DNA: TGTGCCAGCAGTTACTCGGGGACTAATGAAAAACTGTTTTTT. Encoded protein: CASSYSGTNEKLFF.

This clonotype was counted many times. The chain joins TRBV6-2 or TRBV6-3 to TRBJ2-1; D is undetermined. The germline V gene has CDR1 MNHEY and CDR2 SVGEGT. The CDR3 consists of 13 residues. The ends were cut back, 6 bases at V and 6 bases at J, with 12 bases in the middle. CDR3 in DNA: TGTGCCAGCAGCTACCCTTCTGGCAATGAGCAGTTCTTC. Encoded protein: CASSYPSGNEQFF.

This clonotype was observed many times. This chain links TRBV29-1 with TRBJ2-3; no definite D call. Looked up from germline, CDR1 is SQVTM and CDR2 is ANQGSEA. CDR3 length: 13 amino acids. The V end was cut by 4 bases, the J end by 3 bases, with 11 bases between. The CDR3 here is CSVANGQTDTQYF. In nucleotides, the CDR3 is TGCAGCGTTGCTAATGGTCAGACAGATACGCAGTATTTT.

This clonotype was counted ten times or more. The rearrangement uses TRBV29-1 and TRBJ2-3, with D perhaps assigned TRBD1 or TRBD2 (5 bases each). CDR3 size: 13 residues. Germline CDR1 and CDR2: SQVTM and ANQGSEA. The germline V and J ends were trimmed by 5 bases and 1 base, with 10 bases remaining between them. CDR3 sequence reads: CSVTGTGTDTQYF. The DNA for the CDR3 is TGCAGCGTTACCGGGACCGGCACAGATACGCAGTATTTT.

The gene calls are TRBV11-2 and TRBJ1-2, with D unclear. Looked up from germline, CDR1 is SGHAT and CDR2 is FQNNGV. V lost 2 bases to trimming and J lost 3 bases, with 10 bases between them. This CDR3 spans 14 amino acids. The CDR3 DNA reads as TGTGCCAGCAGCTTATTTGACACATACTATGGCTACACCTTC. Its protein product is CASSLFDTYYGYTF.

This clonotype came up many times. The V gene is TRBV3-1, the J gene TRBJ2-7; TRBD2 matches 8 bases. This CDR3 has 14 residues. Looked up from germline, CDR1 is LGHDT and CDR2 is YNNKEL (reference sequence). The J segment lost 9 bases and the V segment lost 3 bases, leaving 10 bases of the junction unmatched. The CDR3 here is CASSQGGTSFGQYF. CDR3 DNA: TGTGCCAGCAGCCAGGGCGGGACTAGTTTCGGGCAGTACTTC.

This clonotype was picked up many times. This rearrangement joins TRBV7-2 to TRBJ2-5; D is ambiguous. The germline V gene encodes CDR1 SGHTA and CDR2 FQGNSA. With 2 bases removed from V and 5 bases from J, the gap between germline ends came to 15 bases. This CDR3 is built from 15 residues. The CDR3 bases are TGTGCCAGCAGCTTAATAGGATCTAATGAGGAGACCCAGTACTTC. The encoded protein is CASSLIGSNEETQYF.

The chain combines TRBV20-1 with TRBJ1-1; 7 bases are a match to TRBD1. The CDR3 extends over 14 amino acids. Germline CDR1 is DFQATT and CDR2 is SNEGSKA (reference sequence). J gave up 4 bases and V 6 bases, and 11 bases lay outside the gene matches. The CDR3 is CSAQHRGSSTEAFF. CDR3 bases: TGCAGTGCCCAGCACAGGGGAAGTAGCACTGAAGCTTTCTTT.

This chain joins TRBV11-2 and TRBJ2-1; D possibly corresponds to TRBD2 (5 bases). The V end lost 0 bases, the J end lost 0 bases, and 9 bases lay between the germline ends. CDR3 size: 16 residues. CDR1 SGHAT and CDR2 FQNNGV come from the germline V gene. CDR3 loop: CASSLDKGSSYNEQFF. The CDR3 region has the DNA TGTGCCAGCAGCTTAGATAAAGGGAGCTCCTACAATGAGCAGTTCTTC.